Listed here are 21 T cell receptor beta chains from one sample, sequenced in a study of blood T cell repertoires in COVID-19. Here immunoSEQ multiplex PCR was the method, and the copy in TCRdb shows in-frame clones only, minus some. The sample contains tens of thousands of clones, approximately 80% of which appear only once. The sample consisted of peripheral blood. These receptors were collected from a man in his sixties or seventies with active or convalescent COVID-19.

This clone has a handful of counts. The gene calls are TRBV3-1 (or the pseudogene TRBV3-2) and TRBJ1-1, with D perhaps TRBD1 (5 bases). The germline CDR1 and CDR2 sequences are LGHDT and YNNKEL (reference sequence). Trimming cost V 4 bases and J 1 base, with 10 bases left between them. This CDR3 comprises 14 residues. For the CDR3, the DNA is TGTGCCAGCAGCCCCAGGGTGCAGAACACTGAAGCTTTCTTT. As protein: CASSPRVQNTEAFF.

The chain has TRBV5-6 and TRBJ2-3; 10 nucleotides line up with TRBD2. CDR1 is SGHDT and CDR2 is YYEEEE in the germline V gene. The CDR3 totals 15 residues. After removal of 2 bases from V and 2 bases from J, the junction contained 2 bases not matched to a gene. In DNA, the CDR3 is TGTGCCAGCAGCTTCGGACTAGCGGACACAGATACGCAGTATTTT. Protein product: CASSFGLADTDTQYF.

The rearrangement joins TRBV7-2 to TRBJ1-1; TRBD1 aligns across 7 bases. Per the germline V gene, CDR1 is SGHTA and CDR2 is FQGNSA. V dropped 5 bases and J dropped 1; count of bases not matched to a gene: 16. The CDR3 loop spans 18 amino acids. CDR3 DNA sequence: TGTGCCAGCAGCCCCGTCCACAGGGGCCCAGGGGGGAACACTGAAGCTTTCTTT. Amino acid sequence: CASSPVHRGPGGNTEAFF.

The CDR3 reads CASKSTATYGYTF. In DNA, the CDR3 is TGTGCCAGCAAGTCAACAGCAACCTATGGCTACACCTTC. The chain joins TRBV28 to TRBJ1-2; no clear D gene. The germline V gene has CDR1 MDHEN and CDR2 SYDVKM. CDR3 size: 13 residues. Trimming cost V 7 bases and J 4 bases, with 13 bases left between them.

This clone was seen just once. V gene TRBV28 combines with J gene TRBJ1-2; D call uncertain. V lost 3 bases and J 8 bases, leaving 19 bases between the germline ends. Germline V gene data show CDR1 as MDHEN and CDR2 as SYDVKM. The CDR3 length is 15 residues. CDR3 loop: CASSLEGRPIGGYTF. The CDR3 DNA reads TGTGCCAGCAGTTTGGAGGGCAGACCGATCGGAGGCTACACCTTC.

The genes are TRBV6-6 and TRBJ1-2; 9 nucleotides agree with TRBD1. The germline V gene has CDR1 MNHNY and CDR2 SVGAGI (reference sequence). Losses at the gene ends were 6 bases for V and 0 bases for J; bases not matched to a gene: 5. CDR3 length equals 15 residues. CDR3 protein: CASRSGTGSNYGYTF. The CDR3 nucleotides are TGTGCCAGCAGATCCGGGACAGGGTCTAACTATGGCTACACCTTC.

This sequence joins TRBV19 and TRBJ2-5; TRBD1 matches 8 bases. This CDR3 has 17 residues. After removal of 1 base from V and 1 base from J, the junction contained 8 bases not matched to a gene. CDR1 and CDR2 (germline): LNHDA, SQIVND (reference sequence). The CDR3 reads CASSIVRQGPSQETQYF. CDR3 nucleotides: TGTGCCAGTAGTATAGTAAGACAGGGGCCATCCCAAGAGACCCAGTACTTC.

The rearrangement links TRBV5-5 to TRBJ1-2; D unresolved. V was clipped by 2 bases and J by 4 bases, with 9 bases between them. The CDR3 totals 13 residues. CDR1 and CDR2 (germline): SGHKS, YYEKEE (reference sequence). The CDR3 region is CASSLQTSYGYTF. The CDR3, as DNA: TGTGCCAGCAGCTTACAGACGTCCTATGGCTACACCTTC. The entire variable domain, with the rest obtained from reference TRBV5-5 and TRBJ1-2, is as follows: DAGVTQSPTHLIKTRGQQVTLRCSPISGHKSVSWYQQVLGQGPQFIFQYYEKEERGRGNFPDRFSARQFPNYSSELNVNALLLGDSALYLCASSLQTSYGYTFGSGTRLTVV.

This clone was seen a handful of times. The chain recombines TRBV2 with TRBJ1-5, with D possibly being TRBD1 (5 bases). The CDR3 spans 11 residues. The V and J ends lost 8 bases and 6 bases respectively, with 8 bases between them. CDR1 and CDR2 from the germline V gene are SNHLY and FYNNEI. The CDR3 sequence: CASRRGQPQHF. CDR3 coding DNA: TGTGCCAGCCGGAGGGGTCAGCCCCAGCATTTT.

The rearrangement joins TRBV18 to TRBJ1-1; TRBD1 aligns across 7 bases. CDR1 and CDR2 (germline): KGHSH, LQKENI. V dropped 2 bases and J dropped 4; count of bases not matched to a gene: 4. The CDR3 loop spans 14 amino acids. The CDR3 sequence: CASSPDRVATEAFF. CDR3 DNA sequence: TGTGCCAGCTCACCAGACAGGGTAGCCACTGAAGCTTTCTTT.

This chain connects TRBV11-3 to TRBJ2-1; 10 positions agree with TRBD2. The CDR3 totals 20 residues. From germline, CDR1 is SGHNT and CDR2 YENEEA. With V trimmed by 6 bases and J by 0 bases, 17 bases remained unmatched. This CDR3 reads CASSYPGTSVTSSSYNEQFF. CDR3 bases: TGTGCCAGCAGTTACCCCGGGACTAGCGTCACTTCCAGCTCCTACAATGAGCAGTTCTTC.

This clone was counted a few times. This chain's CDR3 is CASSPADSAGDTQYF. The CDR3 DNA reads TGTGCCAGCTCACCCGCAGACTCGGCTGGAGATACGCAGTATTTT. This chain connects TRBV18 to TRBJ2-3; D is ambiguous. The CDR3 totals 15 residues. V lost 3 bases to trimming and J lost 5 bases, with 15 bases between them. Per germline, CDR1 KGHSH and CDR2 LQKENI.

The CDR3, as DNA: TGTGCCACCAGCAGAGATAAGAGGACTAGCGGGGGCACAGATACGCAGTATTTT. This gives the protein CATSRDKRTSGGTDTQYF. The chain couples TRBV15 to TRBJ2-3; 12 bases map to TRBD2. J gave up 1 base and V 0 bases, and 5 bases lay outside the gene matches. The CDR3 spans 18 residues. CDR1 and CDR2 from the germline V gene are LNHNV and YYDKDF (reference sequence).

V is TRBV20-1 and J is TRBJ2-3; 8 bases fit TRBD2. Germline CDR1 and CDR2: DFQATT and SNEGSKA (reference sequence). The CDR3 has 18 residues. V trimming: 3 bases; J trimming: 2 bases; junction bases outside the gene matches: 16. The CDR3 protein is CSASPQRGIYTVTDTQYF. CDR3 sequence (DNA): TGCAGTGCTAGTCCCCAGCGGGGGATCTATACCGTCACAGATACGCAGTATTTT.

This clone was seen at least ten times. CDR3 region: CASSSKDRSSYNSPLHF. CDR3 coding DNA: TGTGCCAGCAGCTCAAAGGACAGGAGCTCCTATAATTCACCCCTCCACTTT. V gene TRBV12-1 combines with J gene TRBJ1-6; the table names TRBD1, a call not compared with the DNA. TRBV12-1 is deemed a pseudogene. The CDR3 is made up of 17 amino acids.

This clone turned up a few times. This chain uses TRBV6-5 with TRBJ2-7; possibly TRBD2 for D (5 bases). The V and J ends lost 2 bases and 2 bases respectively, with 13 bases between them. This CDR3 is 15 amino acids long. Germline lookup yields CDR1 MNHEY and CDR2 SVGAGI. CDR3 nucleotide sequence: TGTGCCAGCAGTTACCTCGGGGAAGGGACCTACGAGCAGTACTTC. As protein: CASSYLGEGTYEQYF.

In its sample, this clone ranks as large. The chain is built from TRBV11-2 and TRBJ2-1; 8 bases match TRBD2. V shed 1 base and J 5 bases; nucleotides not matched to a gene: 10. The CDR3 runs to 17 residues. Germline CDR1 reads SGHAT; CDR2 reads FQNNGV. For the CDR3, the DNA is TGTGCCAGCAGCTTAGTCTTCGGGGGGGCAATTAACAATGAGCAGTTCTTC. This encodes CASSLVFGGAINNEQFF.

The rearrangement uses TRBV6-5 and TRBJ1-4; D is possibly TRBD1 (5 bases). The CDR3 totals 12 residues. Trimming removed 2 bases at V and 14 bases at J, with 12 bases between. Germline V gives CDR1 MNHEY, CDR2 SVGAGI. As DNA, the CDR3 is TGTGCCAGCAGTTACCCAGGGTTTCAGCTGTTTTTT. This gives the protein CASSYPGFQLFF.

The J gene is TRBJ2-2, the V gene TRBV9; 7 bases map to TRBD2. CDR1 and CDR2 (germline): SGDLS, YYNGEE. V lost 0 bases, J lost 4 bases, and 9 bases stayed unmatched. The CDR3 runs 17 residues. The CDR3 sequence is CASSVGGGPSGTGELFF. The CDR3 bases are TGTGCCAGCAGCGTAGGCGGGGGACCCTCGGGCACCGGGGAGCTGTTTTTT.

This clone has just one count. The rearrangement uses TRBV11-1 and TRBJ2-5; D ambiguous. The CDR3 totals 11 residues. CDR1 is SGHAT, CDR2 FQDESV, per germline (reference sequence). Deletions cut 5 bases from V and 4 bases from J, with 5 bases between. The CDR3 nucleotides read TGTGCCAGCAGCCTCCGAGAGACCCAGTACTTC. As protein: CASSLRETQYF. Combining the CDR3 with reference TRBV11-1 and TRBJ2-5 gives the whole variable domain EAEVAQSPRYKITEKSQAVAFWCDPISGHATLYWYRQILGQGPELLVQFQDESVVDDSQLPKDRFSAERLKGVDSTLKIQPAELGDSAMYLCASSLRETQYFGPGTRLLVL.

This chain joins TRBV18 and TRBJ2-3, with a weak D call TRBD2 (6 bases). The CDR3 is made up of 14 amino acids. The V end was cut by 3 bases, the J end by 0 bases, with 7 bases between. Looked up from germline, CDR1 is KGHSH and CDR2 is LQKENI. The CDR3 loop reads CASSPDYSTDTQYF. The CDR3 DNA is TGTGCCAGCTCACCGGACTATAGCACAGATACGCAGTATTTT.